These 16 T cell receptor beta chains came from one sample sequenced in a study of blood T cell repertoires in COVID-19. Libraries were prepared by immunoSEQ multiplex PCR; TCRdb keeps only in-frame clonotypes and omits some of them. The repertoire holds 95,000 to 150,000 clones, 84% seen once, with roughly 4% in the top ten. The sequenced material came from PBMCs or T cells enriched from blood (not recorded which). These receptors all come from a woman aged 30 to 39 who had recovered from COVID-19.

This chain connects TRBV4-3 to TRBJ2-3, with TRBD2 identical over 7 bases. The CDR3 is 14 residues long. V dropped 1 base and J dropped 8; count of bases not matched to a gene: 6. Germline values: CDR1 LGHNA, CDR2 YSLEER. The CDR3 protein is CASSQVLGGGTQYF. The DNA of the CDR3 is TGCGCCAGCAGCCAAGTGTTGGGGGGGGGTACGCAGTATTTT.

The chain employs TRBV27 and TRBJ1-1; D gene ambiguous. Trimming cost V 5 bases and J 1 base, with 8 bases left between them. Germline lookup yields CDR1 MNHEY and CDR2 SMNVEV (reference sequence). This CDR3 spans 13 amino acids. The CDR3 DNA sequence: TGTGCCAGCAGTCCCGCGGGGAACACTGAAGCTTTCTTT. Translated: CASSPAGNTEAFF.

The chain combines TRBV5-5 with TRBJ1-1, with a tentative D call TRBD1 (5 bases). The CDR3 has 16 amino acids. Germline V gives CDR1 SGHKS, CDR2 YYEKEE (reference sequence). V shed 4 bases and J shed 0 bases, with 16 bases lying between them. The CDR3 sequence: CASSPGEGSMNTEAFF. CDR3 coding DNA: TGTGCCAGCAGCCCGGGGGAGGGGAGCATGAACACTGAAGCTTTCTTT. Full variable domain (remainder filled in from reference TRBV5-5 and TRBJ1-1): DAGVTQSPTHLIKTRGQQVTLRCSPISGHKSVSWYQQVLGQGPQFIFQYYEKEERGRGNFPDRFSARQFPNYSSELNVNALLLGDSALYLCASSPGEGSMNTEAFFGQGTRLTVV.

The chain joins TRBV9 to TRBJ2-1; D gene ambiguous. Trimming left V 0 bases short and J 8 bases short, with 15 bases between. Per germline, CDR1 SGDLS and CDR2 YYNGEE. The CDR3 is made up of 15 amino acids. The CDR3 protein is CASSVGGSRLDEQFF. Written as DNA, the CDR3 is TGTGCCAGCAGCGTAGGAGGCAGTCGGTTGGATGAGCAGTTCTTC.

The chain joins TRBV5-8 to TRBJ1-1; D not certain. The CDR3 is 14 amino acids. Trimming took off 7 bases at V and 4 bases at J, with 17 bases between the two ends. Per the germline V gene, CDR1 is SGHTS and CDR2 is YDEGEE. The CDR3 DNA is TGTGCCAGCCGTCAAGAGGTCCGTGGCACTGAAGCTTTCTTT. Translating gives CASRQEVRGTEAFF.

This clone occurred once. This rearrangement joins TRBV5-1 to TRBJ1-3, with D perhaps matching TRBD1 (6 bases). There are 17 residues in the CDR3. Trimming left V 9 bases short and J 0 bases short, with 22 bases between. The germline CDR1 and CDR2 sequences are SGHRS and YFSETQ. CDR3 in DNA: TGCGCCACCCCCGACAGGTTAATAGACTACTCTGGAAACACCATATATTTT. It codes for CATPDRLIDYSGNTIYF.

This chain links TRBV11-2 with TRBJ2-5; 8 nucleotides line up with TRBD2. V was clipped by 3 bases and J by 2 bases; unmatched bases: 5. In germline, CDR1 is SGHAT, CDR2 FQNNGV. This CDR3 has 15 amino acids. The chain's CDR3 is CASSFPLAVQETQYF. For the CDR3, the DNA is TGTGCCAGCAGCTTCCCACTAGCGGTACAAGAGACCCAGTACTTC.

The genes are TRBV2 and TRBJ2-1; TRBD2 agrees at 7 bases. V lost 6 bases, J lost 3 bases, and 8 bases stayed unmatched. The CDR3 length is 15 residues. Germline V gives CDR1 SNHLY, CDR2 FYNNEI. This CDR3 is CASSALLANYNEQFF. The CDR3 nucleotides read TGTGCCAGCAGCGCGCTACTAGCGAACTACAATGAGCAGTTCTTC.

This chain uses TRBV29-1 with TRBJ1-5; a weak D match, TRBD1 (6 bases). With 5 bases removed from V and 6 bases from J, the gap between germline ends came to 14 bases. This CDR3 comprises 13 residues. In germline, CDR1 is SQVTM, CDR2 ANQGSEA. CDR3 amino acids: CSVCEGGTQPQHF. In DNA form, the CDR3 reads TGCAGCGTTTGTGAGGGGGGGACTCAGCCCCAGCATTTT.

The V gene is TRBV29-1, the J gene TRBJ2-3; TRBD1 agrees at 10 bases. Germline values: CDR1 SQVTM, CDR2 ANQGSEA. V lost 5 bases to trimming and J lost 6 bases; unmatched junction nucleotides: 8. This CDR3 spans 14 amino acids. The DNA of the CDR3 is TGCAGCGTTCGGGACAGGGGTGGAGTGGATACGCAGTATTTT. Amino acid sequence: CSVRDRGGVDTQYF.

In its sample, this clone was seen a few times. The chain uses TRBV11-2 and TRBJ2-2, with 9 positions matching TRBD2. The CDR3 spans 17 residues. J lost 0 bases, V lost 3 bases, and 5 bases had no gene match. Germline V gene lookup returns CDR1 SGHAT and CDR2 FQNNGV. In DNA, the CDR3 is TGTGCCAGCAGCTTGGGGCTAGCGGGAACGAACACCGGGGAGCTGTTTTTT. Translated: CASSLGLAGTNTGELFF. The variable domain in full, completed from reference TRBV11-2 and TRBJ2-2, reads EAGVAQSPRYKIIEKRQSVAFWCNPISGHATLYWYQQILGQGPKLLIQFQNNGVVDDSQLPKDRFSAERLKGVDSTLKIQPAKLEDSAVYLCASSLGLAGTNTGELFFGEGSRLTVL.

The chain couples TRBV5-1 to TRBJ2-7; D is unclear. V lost 0 bases and J 1 base, leaving 11 bases between the germline ends. Germline-derived CDR1 and CDR2 are SGHRS and YFSETQ. This CDR3 spans 15 amino acids. The CDR3 reads CASSLGGEASYEQYF. The CDR3 bases are TGCGCCAGCAGCTTGGGTGGAGAAGCTTCCTACGAGCAGTACTTC. Combining the CDR3 with reference TRBV5-1 and TRBJ2-7 gives the whole variable domain KAGVTQTPRYLIKTRGQQVTLSCSPISGHRSVSWYQQTPGQGLQFLFEYFSETQRNKGNFPGRFSGRQFSNSRSEMNVSTLELGDSALYLCASSLGGEASYEQYFGPGTRLTVT.

Only one count was recorded for this clone. The chain couples TRBV6-6 to TRBJ1-2, with D possibly matching TRBD1 (5 bases). The germline gives CDR1 MNHNY, CDR2 SVGAGI (reference sequence). V was trimmed by 3 bases and J by 4 bases, leaving 9 bases between them. The CDR3 is made up of 13 amino acids. For the CDR3, the DNA is TGTGCCAGCAGTTATGGTGACAGCTATGGCTACACCTTC. It specifies CASSYGDSYGYTF.

The chain combines TRBV10-3 with TRBJ2-6, with 7 nucleotides matching TRBD1. Germline V gene data show CDR1 as ENHRY and CDR2 as SYGVKD. V trimming: 2 bases; J trimming: 2 bases; junction bases outside the gene matches: 3. The CDR3 has 16 residues. The CDR3 DNA sequence: TGTGCCATCAGTGAGCCCGGGACAGCTGGGGCCAACGTCCTGACTTTC. This translates into CAISEPGTAGANVLTF.

The chain couples TRBV29-1 to TRBJ1-2; D is undetermined. CDR1 is SQVTM and CDR2 is ANQGSEA in the germline V gene. The CDR3 runs 10 residues. V shed 0 bases and J shed 9 bases, with 5 bases lying between them. Here the CDR3 reads CSVEESSYTF. In DNA, the CDR3 is TGCAGCGTTGAAGAAAGCAGCTACACCTTC.

This clone has just one count. The CDR3 is CASSQGGASGYNEQFF. The DNA of the CDR3 is TGCGCCAGCAGCCAAGGGGGGGCTAGCGGGTACAATGAGCAGTTCTTC. The chain uses TRBV4-1 and TRBJ2-1, with 8 bases fitting TRBD2. CDR3 length equals 16 residues. The J segment lost 4 bases and the V segment lost 1 base, leaving 6 bases of the junction unmatched. Germline-derived CDR1 and CDR2 are MGHRA and YSYEKL.